This T cell receptor (beta chain) was sequenced during a study of HIV-infected patients and healthy controls. General observations from the study: During therapy, HIV-associated CDR3s fell significantly in frequency, while CMV-associated CDR3s did not change significantly.

The CDR3 extends over 14 amino acids. Trimming shortened V by 8 bases and J by 9 bases, and 20 bases separated the two germline ends. At least ten counts were recorded for this clonotype. Its antigen is not identified. No cell fractionation was done, so the repertoire covers all unsorted peripheral blood T cells. About 450 ng RNA was reverse transcribed with alpha and beta constant-region primers. Each of the alpha and beta chains got its own library through chain-specific third strand synthesis with indices. One entry per CDR3 protein, called by TCRdb with MiXCR from the 5' RACE reads. The data contain under 25,000 distinct CDR3 sequences, 8.9% of them singletons.

Sequencing was done on a sample of blood. The clonotype was recovered from an adult in good health. This rearrangement joins TRBV12-3 or TRBV12-4 to TRBJ2-1; D not resolved. CDR3 sequence (DNA): TGTGCCAGCTCGCGATCCCCTGGAGTCGGTGAGCAGTTCTTC. It specifies CASSRSPGVGEQFF.